This T cell receptor (beta chain) is drawn from a study of blood T cell repertoires in COVID-19. Turning to the study itself: Acute and convalescent COVID-19 samples came from the United States, Italy and Spain. T cells, B-cell-depleted T cells, or PBMCs provided the cDNA or gDNA that served as material.

Per the study methods: Using reference gene primer amplification, nucleated cell counts were estimated. Clones were read by immunoSEQ multiplex PCR, and TCRdb kept only the in-frame ones, dropping some. That table furnishes V, J and clone size, whereas the DNA furnished D and trimming. The repertoire includes 250,000 to 300,000 clones, about 86% of them detected once, and approximately 2% sits in the top ten. Germline V gene sequence: CDR1 KGHSH, CDR2 LQKENI. The trim removed 2 bases at V and 6 bases at J, leaving 4 bases unmatched. The CDR3 loop spans 15 amino acids. The clonotype was recovered from a man younger than 40 with active or convalescent COVID-19. Sample: peripheral blood. The V gene is TRBV18, the J gene TRBJ1-4; 9 positions match TRBD1. The CDR3 sequence: CASSPVGTGYEKLFF. The CDR3, as DNA: TGTGCCAGCTCACCAGTTGGGACAGGGTATGAAAAACTGTTTTTT.